The TCR beta chain described here comes from a study of CD8 T cells in ankylosing spondylitis. Study conclusions and caveats: Disease-linked clones were reportedly significantly enriched in matched ankylosing spondylitis synovial fluid. Fewer than ten highly homologous variants made up a TCR beta motif, and this motif appeared characteristic of ankylosing spondylitis blood. Earlier authors reported some of these motif variants in reactive arthritis synovial fluid and blood.

Preparation of TCR beta libraries was done by quantitative 5'-RACE with molecular barcodes. MiXCR, applied by TCRdb to the 5' RACE reads, yields one record per CDR3 protein. The sample yields around 490,000 distinct CDR3 sequences, about 5% seen once. CDR1 and CDR2 from the germline V gene are MNHEY and SVGEGT. The CDR3 has 12 amino acids. V lost 6 bases and J lost 4, with 9 bases in between. This clonotype was counted ten times or more. Its antigen is unidentified. The gene calls are TRBV6-2 or TRBV6-3 and TRBJ1-1; D perhaps matches TRBD1 (5 bases). The sequence was collected from a male donor with ankylosing spondylitis. Sample: blood, either unsorted or a sorted T cell fraction (not recorded which). CDR3 protein: CASRLGGTEAFF. CDR3 in DNA: TGTGCCAGCAGGTTGGGGGGCACTGAAGCTTTCTTT.